This T cell receptor (beta chain) was profiled in a study of OX40 agonist ivuxolimab in advanced cancers. Study summary: The drug used for patients, ivuxolimab, was an agonistic anti-OX40 (CD134) antibody. Findings of the study overall: Clonal expansion from baseline to week 6 occurred in both CD4+ and CD8+ T cells. Also showing low normalized T-cell clonal expansion were some of the nonresponders.

Remarks on this clone: The antigen is unknown.

The data were produced by immunoSEQ multiplex PCR, yet TCRdb's version contains in-frame clones alone and is incomplete. The table includes tens of thousands of clones, around nine tenths detected once. Trimming pared 7 bases from V and 4 bases from J, leaving 22 bases between. CDR1 is MNHEY, CDR2 SMNVEV, per germline (reference sequence). The CDR3 length is 17 residues. The clonotype comes from an adult with an advanced solid tumor such as melanoma, head and neck, liver or kidney cancer. The chain recombines TRBV27 with TRBJ2-2; D is possibly TRBD2 (5 bases). Sequenced material: CD4+ or CD8+ T cells sorted from blood, taken in a trial of the OX40 agonist ivuxolimab. The CDR3 spells CASTPGKGRMGTGELFF. The CDR3 DNA reads TGTGCCAGCACCCCGGGGAAGGGTAGGATGGGCACCGGGGAGCTGTTTTTT.